The 17 T cell receptor beta chains below all came from one sample that was sequenced in a study of T cell changes during pregnancy in multiple sclerosis. Some clones are missing from TCRdb's copy, which holds only in-frame ones; the method was immunoSEQ multiplex PCR. The sample includes about 74,000 clones, roughly nine tenths of them seen just once. The specimen comprised peripheral blood, sampled before pregnancy. The receptors shown here come from a female donor with multiple sclerosis, enrolled in a pregnancy study.

The rearrangement joins TRBV30 to TRBJ2-3, with D tentatively TRBD1 (6 bases). CDR1 is GTSNPN and CDR2 is SVGIG in the germline V gene (reference sequence). This CDR3 spans 14 amino acids. V lost 1 base and J lost 6, with 14 bases in between. The CDR3 reads CAWSAGQKGDTQYF. The CDR3 bases are TGTGCCTGGAGTGCCGGACAGAAGGGGGATACGCAGTATTTT.

With respect to this clone: At one boundary the junction diverges from the germline segment, which might be a read error. V usage is TRBV7-8 and J usage is TRBJ2-7; 16 nucleotides align to TRBD2. The CDR3 is 19 residues long. Per germline, CDR1 SGHVS and CDR2 FQNEAQ. For the CDR3, the DNA is TGTGCCAGCACCTTATTTGTTGCGGGGACTAGCGGGGGGGCCTACGAGCAGTACTTC. This encodes CASTLFVAGTSGGAYEQYF.

The chain couples TRBV7-7 to TRBJ2-3, with 7 positions matching TRBD1. This CDR3 contains 15 residues. V lost 1 base, J lost 3 bases, and 4 bases stayed unmatched. CDR1 is SSHAT, CDR2 FNYEAQ, per germline (reference sequence). The CDR3 DNA sequence: TGTGCCAGCAGCTTAGGGGGGACAGAAACAGATACGCAGTATTTT. The encoded protein is CASSLGGTETDTQYF. Full variable domain (missing parts from reference TRBV7-7 and TRBJ2-3): GAGVSQSPRYKVTKRGQDVTLRCDPISSHATLYWYQQALGQGPEFLTYFNYEAQPDKSGLPSDRFSAERPEGSISTLTIQRTEQRDSAMYRCASSLGGTETDTQYFGPGTRLTVL.

The V and J genes are TRBV13 and TRBJ1-1, with D hard to call. From germline, CDR1 is PRHDT and CDR2 FYEKMQ (reference sequence). CDR3 length equals 14 residues. V dropped 5 bases and J dropped 3 bases, with 13 bases sitting between them. CDR3 loop: CASSGKATYTEAFF. The CDR3 DNA is TGTGCCAGCAGCGGAAAGGCGACATACACTGAAGCTTTCTTT.

This clone was counted once. The chain recombines TRBV10-3 with TRBJ2-7; 8 bases are shared with TRBD2. The junction had 14 bases not matched to a gene; V was cut back by 8 bases and J by 2 bases. The CDR3 length is 16 residues. Germline V CDR1 and CDR2: ENHRY, SYGVKD. The DNA of the CDR3 is TGTGCCATCGGGGTAGCGGGACAATGGTCCACCTACGAGCAGTACTTC. It is translated as CAIGVAGQWSTYEQYF.

Only one count was recorded for this clone. V gene TRBV27 combines with J gene TRBJ1-2, with D perhaps TRBD1 (6 bases). Trimming stripped 5 bases from V and 3 bases from J, with 13 bases between. CDR1 and CDR2 (germline): MNHEY, SMNVEV (reference sequence). This CDR3 is built from 14 residues. DNA for the CDR3: TGTGCCAGCAGTGCGCACAGGGTGGACTATGGCTACACCTTC. Translated: CASSAHRVDYGYTF.

This clone was detected a few times. The chain has TRBV19 and TRBJ1-2; TRBD1 agrees at 12 bases. Trimming removed 6 bases from V and 7 bases from J; junction bases left unmatched: 9. The CDR3 runs 15 residues. CDR1 and CDR2 from the germline V gene are LNHDA and SQIVND (reference sequence). The CDR3 loop reads CASSVPGQGASGYTF. The CDR3 DNA reads as TGTGCCAGTAGCGTCCCGGGACAGGGGGCGTCTGGCTACACCTTC. The full variable domain, with the rest looked up from reference TRBV19 and TRBJ1-2, is DGGITQSPKYLFRKEGQNVTLSCEQNLNHDAMYWYRQDPGQGLRLIYYSQIVNDFQKGDIAEGYSVSREKKESFPLTVTSAQKNPTAFYLCASSVPGQGASGYTFGSGTRLTVV.

The gene calls are TRBV5-1 and TRBJ1-1; D gene ambiguous. This CDR3 region has 15 residues. Germline V gives CDR1 SGHRS, CDR2 YFSETQ. V was clipped by 1 base and J by 1 base, with 11 bases between them. This CDR3 is CASSLFEVRNTEAFF. The DNA for the CDR3 is TGCGCCAGCAGCTTGTTCGAGGTGAGGAACACTGAAGCTTTCTTT.

V usage is TRBV2 and J usage is TRBJ2-2, with 12 bases aligning to TRBD2. This CDR3 is 15 amino acids long. J gave up 10 bases and V 4 bases, and 7 bases lay outside the gene matches. Germline assignment: CDR1 SNHLY and CDR2 FYNNEI. CDR3 DNA: TGTGCCAGCAGTGTACTAGCGGGAGGAGGGACGGAGCTGTTTTTT. Protein: CASSVLAGGGTELFF.

V gene TRBV7-9 combines with J gene TRBJ2-5, with a weak D call TRBD2 (6 bases). The ends were cut back, 1 base at V and 5 bases at J, with 14 bases in the middle. Per germline, CDR1 SEHNR and CDR2 FQNEAQ (reference sequence). CDR3 length equals 15 residues. The CDR3 DNA sequence: TGTGCCAGCAGCTTAGAGTTCGGACTAATGGAGACCCAGTACTTC. Residues: CASSLEFGLMETQYF.

About this clone: A junction boundary mismatches the germline segment, possibly from a read error. V gene TRBV20-1 combines with J gene TRBJ2-7; TRBD2 agrees at 9 bases. The germline gives CDR1 DFQATT, CDR2 SNEGSKA (reference sequence). The CDR3 spans 11 residues. The CDR3, as DNA: TGCAGTGCTAGGGAAGCGGGGGGCCTAGCTTTC. Protein: CSAREAGGLAF.

The J gene is TRBJ1-5, the V gene TRBV5-4; 12 nucleotides align to TRBD1. Germline V CDR1 and CDR2: SGHNT, YYREEE (reference sequence). The CDR3 is 16 amino acids. J lost 2 bases, V lost 4 bases, and 4 bases had no gene match. CDR3 loop: CASSPGTGGGNQPQHF. The DNA for the CDR3 is TGTGCCAGCAGCCCCGGGACAGGGGGCGGCAATCAGCCCCAGCATTTT.

The gene calls are TRBV2 and TRBJ1-5, with D possibly TRBD1 on 6 matching bases. This CDR3 has 15 residues. V gave up 7 bases and J gave up 3 bases, with 16 bases separating them. Germline CDR1 reads SNHLY; CDR2 reads FYNNEI. CDR3 in amino acids: CASTREQGTNQPQHF. The CDR3 bases are TGTGCCAGCACCAGAGAACAGGGCACCAATCAGCCCCAGCATTTT.

The chain couples TRBV18 to TRBJ1-2, with a weak D call TRBD1 (5 bases). V lost 1 base, J lost 1 base, and 10 bases lay in between. Germline V gene sequence: CDR1 KGHSH, CDR2 LQKENI. The CDR3 runs 15 residues. CDR3 sequence reads: CASSPLSDSNYGYTF. In nucleotides, the CDR3 is TGTGCCAGCTCACCACTTTCTGACAGTAACTATGGCTACACCTTC.

The chain employs TRBV19 and TRBJ1-2, with a possible D match to TRBD1 (6 bases). The germline CDR1 and CDR2 sequences are LNHDA and SQIVND (reference sequence). This CDR3 is built from 17 residues. The V and J ends lost 3 bases and 4 bases respectively, with 21 bases between them. The DNA for the CDR3 is TGTGCCAGTAGTATCCGGGCAGGGTTCTGGGACATCTATGGCTACACCTTC. Its protein product is CASSIRAGFWDIYGYTF.

The chain recombines TRBV30 with TRBJ1-6; D is uncertain. V was pared by 0 bases and J by 5 bases, with 14 bases between. The CDR3 runs to 16 residues. Germline CDR1 is GTSNPN and CDR2 is SVGIG (reference sequence). The CDR3 is CAWSVRGGRDNSPLHF. In nucleotides, the CDR3 is TGTGCCTGGAGTGTACGAGGAGGTCGGGATAATTCACCCCTCCACTTT.

The CDR3 protein is CASSLAGLAEETQYF. In DNA form, the CDR3 reads TGTGCCAGCAGCTTAGCGGGACTAGCGGAAGAGACCCAGTACTTC. The chain is built from TRBV7-6 and TRBJ2-5, with 11 nucleotides matching TRBD2. With 0 bases clipped from V and 3 bases from J, the junction kept 0 bases outside the gene matches. This CDR3 spans 15 amino acids. CDR1 SGHVS and CDR2 FNYEAQ come from the germline V gene.